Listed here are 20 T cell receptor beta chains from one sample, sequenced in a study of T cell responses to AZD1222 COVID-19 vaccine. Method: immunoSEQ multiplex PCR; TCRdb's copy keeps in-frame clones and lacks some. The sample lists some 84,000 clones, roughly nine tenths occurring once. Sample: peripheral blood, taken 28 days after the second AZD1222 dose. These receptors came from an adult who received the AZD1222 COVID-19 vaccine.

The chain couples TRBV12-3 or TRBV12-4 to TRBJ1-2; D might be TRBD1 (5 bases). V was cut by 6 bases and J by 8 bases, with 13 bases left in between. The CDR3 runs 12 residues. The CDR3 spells CASSRDFEGYTF. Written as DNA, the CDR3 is TGTGCCAGCAGCCGGGACTTTGAGGGCTACACCTTC.

This chain's CDR3 is CASSKNRGPETQYF. The CDR3 nucleotides read TGTGCCAGTAGTAAGAACAGGGGGCCTGAGACCCAGTACTTC. V usage is TRBV19 and J usage is TRBJ2-5; 9 bases line up with TRBD1. Per the germline V gene, CDR1 is LNHDA and CDR2 is SQIVND (reference sequence). J gave up 5 bases and V 4 bases, and 5 bases lay outside the gene matches. This CDR3 region has 14 residues.

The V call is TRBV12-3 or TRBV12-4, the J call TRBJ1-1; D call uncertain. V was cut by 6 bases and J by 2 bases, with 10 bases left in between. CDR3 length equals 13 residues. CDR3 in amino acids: CASSQGSNTEAFF. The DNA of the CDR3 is TGTGCCAGCAGCCAAGGATCTAACACTGAAGCTTTCTTT.

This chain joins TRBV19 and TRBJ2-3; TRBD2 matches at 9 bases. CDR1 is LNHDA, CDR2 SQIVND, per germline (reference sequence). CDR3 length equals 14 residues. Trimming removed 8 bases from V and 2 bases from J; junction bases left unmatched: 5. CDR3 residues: CASSPSGDTDTQYF. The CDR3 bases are TGTGCCAGTTCCCCTAGCGGGGACACAGATACGCAGTATTTT.

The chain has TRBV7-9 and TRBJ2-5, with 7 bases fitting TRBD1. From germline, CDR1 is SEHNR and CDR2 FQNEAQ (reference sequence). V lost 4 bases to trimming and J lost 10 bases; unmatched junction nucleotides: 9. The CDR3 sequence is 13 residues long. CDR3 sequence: CASSSHRGLDQYF. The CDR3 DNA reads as TGTGCCAGCAGCTCCCACAGGGGTTTGGACCAGTACTTC.

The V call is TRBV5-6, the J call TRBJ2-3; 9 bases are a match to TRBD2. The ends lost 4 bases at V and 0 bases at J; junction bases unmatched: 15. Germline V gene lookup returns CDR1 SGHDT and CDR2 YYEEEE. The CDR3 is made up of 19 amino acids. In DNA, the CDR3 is TGTGCCAGCAGCCGGCGGTCTCTAGCGGGGTTCAGGAGCACAGATACGCAGTATTTT. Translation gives CASSRRSLAGFRSTDTQYF.

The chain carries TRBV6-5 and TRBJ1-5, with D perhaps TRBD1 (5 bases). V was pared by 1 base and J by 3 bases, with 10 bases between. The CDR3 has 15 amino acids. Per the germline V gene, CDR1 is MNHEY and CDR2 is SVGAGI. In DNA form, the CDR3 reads TGTGCCAGCAGTTACTTTGGGGGGAACAATCAGCCCCAGCATTTT. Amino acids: CASSYFGGNNQPQHF.

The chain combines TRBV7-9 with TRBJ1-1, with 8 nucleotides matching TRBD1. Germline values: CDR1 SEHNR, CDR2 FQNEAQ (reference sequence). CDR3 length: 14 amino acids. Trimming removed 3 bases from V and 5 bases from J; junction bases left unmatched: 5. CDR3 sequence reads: CASSFQNRGTEAFF. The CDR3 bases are TGTGCCAGCAGCTTCCAAAACAGGGGGACTGAAGCTTTCTTT.

DNA for the CDR3: TGTGCCAGCAGGTCAGGACAGGGGATTGCAACTAATGAAAAACTGTTTTTT. Translated, it gives CASRSGQGIATNEKLFF. The chain employs TRBV7-9 and TRBJ1-4; 9 bases are shared with TRBD1. CDR1 SEHNR and CDR2 FQNEAQ come from the germline V gene (reference sequence). This CDR3 has 17 amino acids. V dropped 6 bases and J dropped 0; count of bases not matched to a gene: 8.

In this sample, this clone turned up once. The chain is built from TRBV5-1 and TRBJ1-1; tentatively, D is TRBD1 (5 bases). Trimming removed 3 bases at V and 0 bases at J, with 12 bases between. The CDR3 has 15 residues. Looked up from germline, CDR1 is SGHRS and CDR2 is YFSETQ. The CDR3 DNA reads TGCGCCAGCAGCTCAGGACAAAGCCTGAACACTGAAGCTTTCTTT. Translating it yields CASSSGQSLNTEAFF.

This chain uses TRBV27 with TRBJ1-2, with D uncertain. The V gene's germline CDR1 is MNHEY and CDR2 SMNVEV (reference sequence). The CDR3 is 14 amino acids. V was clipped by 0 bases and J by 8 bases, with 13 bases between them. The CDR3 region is CASSLSIGVGGYTF. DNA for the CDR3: TGTGCCAGCAGTTTATCGATTGGGGTTGGCGGCTACACCTTC.

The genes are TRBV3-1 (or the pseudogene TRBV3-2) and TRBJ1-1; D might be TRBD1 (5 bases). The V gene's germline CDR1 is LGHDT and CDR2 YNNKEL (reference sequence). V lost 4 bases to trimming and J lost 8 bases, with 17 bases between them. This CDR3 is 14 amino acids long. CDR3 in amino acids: CASSPRVGGAEAFF. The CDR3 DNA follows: TGTGCCAGCAGCCCCCGGGTGGGAGGGGCCGAAGCTTTCTTT.

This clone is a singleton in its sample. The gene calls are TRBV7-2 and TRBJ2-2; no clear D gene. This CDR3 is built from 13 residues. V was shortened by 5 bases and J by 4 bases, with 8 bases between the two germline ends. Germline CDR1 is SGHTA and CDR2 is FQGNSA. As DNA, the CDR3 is TGTGCCAGCAGCCTAAGGGTCACCGGGGAGCTGTTTTTT. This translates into CASSLRVTGELFF. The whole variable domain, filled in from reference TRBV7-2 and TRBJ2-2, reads GAGVSQSPSNKVTEKGKDVELRCDPISGHTALYWYRQSLGQGLEFLIYFQGNSAPDKSGLPSDRFSAERTGGSVSTLTIQRTQQEDSAVYLCASSLRVTGELFFGEGSRLTVL.

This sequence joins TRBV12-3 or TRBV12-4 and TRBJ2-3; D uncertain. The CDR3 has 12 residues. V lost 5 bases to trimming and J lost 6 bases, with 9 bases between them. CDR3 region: CASSAEMDTQYF. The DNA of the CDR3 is TGTGCCAGCAGTGCCGAAATGGATACGCAGTATTTT.

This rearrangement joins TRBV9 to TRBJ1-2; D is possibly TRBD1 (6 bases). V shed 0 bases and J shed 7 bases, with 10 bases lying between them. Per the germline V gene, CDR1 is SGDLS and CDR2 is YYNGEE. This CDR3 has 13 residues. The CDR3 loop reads CASSVDGGAGYTF. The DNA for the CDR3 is TGTGCCAGCAGCGTAGATGGGGGGGCTGGCTACACCTTC.

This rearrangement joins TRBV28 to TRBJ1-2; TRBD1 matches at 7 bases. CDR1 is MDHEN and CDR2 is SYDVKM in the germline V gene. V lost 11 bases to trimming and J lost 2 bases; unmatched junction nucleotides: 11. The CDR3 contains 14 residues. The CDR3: CALKGAGENYGYTF. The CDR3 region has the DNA TGTGCCCTTAAGGGGGCAGGGGAGAACTATGGCTACACCTTC.

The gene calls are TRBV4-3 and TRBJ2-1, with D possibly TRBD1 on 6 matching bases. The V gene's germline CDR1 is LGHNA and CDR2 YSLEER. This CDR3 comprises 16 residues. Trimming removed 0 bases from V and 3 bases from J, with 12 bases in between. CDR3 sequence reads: CASSQDGRGYYNEQFF. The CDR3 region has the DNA TGCGCCAGCAGCCAAGATGGCAGGGGTTACTACAATGAGCAGTTCTTC.

The CDR3 region has the DNA TGTGCCAGTACAGACGGACCAGGCTACGAGCAGTACTTC. Encoded protein: CASTDGPGYEQYF. This chain uses TRBV12-3 or TRBV12-4 with TRBJ2-7; no firm D call. V shed 9 bases and J shed 3 bases, with 15 bases lying between them. The CDR3 sequence is 13 residues long.

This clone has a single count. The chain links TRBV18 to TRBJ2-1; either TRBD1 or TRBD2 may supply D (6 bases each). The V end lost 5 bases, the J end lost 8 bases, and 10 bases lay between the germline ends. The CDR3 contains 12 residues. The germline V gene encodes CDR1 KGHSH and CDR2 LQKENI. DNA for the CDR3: TGTGCCAGCTCAAGGGGGGAGGATGAGCAGTTCTTC. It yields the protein CASSRGEDEQFF.

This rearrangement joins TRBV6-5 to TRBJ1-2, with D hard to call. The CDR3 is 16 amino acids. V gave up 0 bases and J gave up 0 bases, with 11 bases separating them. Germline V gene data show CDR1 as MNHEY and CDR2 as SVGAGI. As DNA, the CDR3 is TGTGCCAGCAGTTACTCGGAAGGCCTAGCTAACTATGGCTACACCTTC. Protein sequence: CASSYSEGLANYGYTF.